This paragraph reports one T cell receptor beta chain. What it binds is not known. The sample originates from a study of shared clonotypes between healthy human individuals. The wider study: Per-donor plates numbered three CD4 naive, three CD4 memory, two CD8 naive and one CD8 memory.

Overall study findings and caveats: The low donor count limited represented genetic and exposure-history diversity.

Germline-derived CDR1 and CDR2 are SQVTM and ANQGSEA. The CDR3 contains 10 residues. V lost 4 bases and J lost 6, with 5 bases in between. Deep-level settings were used for running the assay. The method was immunoSEQ multiplex PCR; TCRdb's version includes in-frame clones alone and lacks a portion of them. The sample records a few million clones, more than 80% being singletons. This clonotype was sampled from a man between 18 and 35 years old in good health. The sample consisted of naive CD4+ T cells sorted from blood. Subset denoted: CD45RA+ positively selected. This chain links TRBV29-1 with TRBJ2-3; no reliable D call. The CDR3 nucleotides are TGCAGCGTTGCGGCGGATACGCAGTATTTT. The encoded protein is CSVAADTQYF.